The T cell receptor (beta chain) described here comes from a study of T cells in localized non-small cell lung cancer. Profiling relied on immunoSEQ multiplex PCR, and the TCRdb table lists in-frame clones only, not all of them. The table shows around 2,000 clones, with roughly 30% occurring only once. This TCR was recovered from an older female donor with stage I squamous cell lung carcinoma. The source material was normal lung tissue next to the tumor, sampled before any cancer treatment.

This chain's CDR3 is CASTNRDYEQYF. In nucleotides, the CDR3 is TGTGCCAGTACGAACAGGGACTACGAGCAGTACTTC. V gene TRBV19 combines with J gene TRBJ2-7; a weak D match, TRBD1 (6 bases). V lost 7 bases, J lost 3 bases, and 10 bases lay in between. CDR3 length: 12 residues. Germline values: CDR1 LNHDA, CDR2 SQIVND (reference sequence).